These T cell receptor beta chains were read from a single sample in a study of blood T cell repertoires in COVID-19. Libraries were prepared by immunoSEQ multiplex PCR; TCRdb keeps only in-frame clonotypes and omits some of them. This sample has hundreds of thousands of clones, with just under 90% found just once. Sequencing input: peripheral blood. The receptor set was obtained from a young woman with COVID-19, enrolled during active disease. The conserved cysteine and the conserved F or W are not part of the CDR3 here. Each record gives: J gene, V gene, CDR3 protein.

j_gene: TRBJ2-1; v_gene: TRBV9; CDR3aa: ASSALGANEQF
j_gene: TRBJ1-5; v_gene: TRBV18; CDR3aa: ASSPTGDQPQH
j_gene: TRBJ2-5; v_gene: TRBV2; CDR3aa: ASRTGQGAQETQY
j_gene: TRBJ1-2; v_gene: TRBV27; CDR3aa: ASSLLPTGEGYT
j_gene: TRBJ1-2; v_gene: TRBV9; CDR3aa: ASSGDTWINYGYT
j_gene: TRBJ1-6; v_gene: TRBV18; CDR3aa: ASSTRLETANSPLH
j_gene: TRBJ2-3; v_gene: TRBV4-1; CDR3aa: ASSQVERGGLDTQY
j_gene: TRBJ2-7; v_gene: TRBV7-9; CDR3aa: ASSRTSGGPHYEQY
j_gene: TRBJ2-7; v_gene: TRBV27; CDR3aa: ASGTGSGGPRSYEQY
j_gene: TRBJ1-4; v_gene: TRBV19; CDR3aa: ASRTGGRYEKLF
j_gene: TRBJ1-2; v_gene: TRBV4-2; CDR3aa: ASSQPVGGSNYGYT
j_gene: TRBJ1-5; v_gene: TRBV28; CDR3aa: ASSFEGKAQH
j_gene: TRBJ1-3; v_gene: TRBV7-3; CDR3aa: ASSLTGRAVGGNTIY
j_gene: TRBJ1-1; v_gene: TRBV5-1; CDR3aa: ASSLNREGTEAF
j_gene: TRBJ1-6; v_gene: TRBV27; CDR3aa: ASSRRTGNNSPLH
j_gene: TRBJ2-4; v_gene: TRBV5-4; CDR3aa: ASSLDTGGARNIQY
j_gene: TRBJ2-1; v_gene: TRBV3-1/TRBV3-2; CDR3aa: ASSLTRGSHNEQF